This T cell receptor (beta chain) comes out of a study of CD8 T cells in Susac syndrome. Study in general: Sequencing included Susac syndrome patients, roughly six of them with active disease and fewer than 10 in remission. General study findings and limits: The total CD8+ repertoires contained about 16 Susac-specific public clones, and the CD8+ TEMRA repertoires contained several. It was acknowledged in the study that its TCR sequencing and HLA analysis involved a relatively small number of individuals.

With regard to this clonotype: The antigen is undetermined.

Germline V gene sequence: CDR1 MNHNS, CDR2 SASEGT. V lost 5 bases, J lost 0 bases, and 4 bases stayed unmatched. The CDR3 runs 17 residues. The RNA input was roughly 0.5 to 1 ug, and it was reverse transcribed with random hexamers. TCR beta CDR3 was amplified by immunoSEQ multiplex PCR. This amplification extended across 54 Vbeta and 13 Jbeta segments. Each CDR3 protein gets one entry after TCRdb re-called the immunoSEQ multiplex PCR reads with MiXCR. The sample lists about 80,000 distinct CDR3 sequences; about 94% were seen once. V usage is TRBV6-1 and J usage is TRBJ2-5, with TRBD2 identical over 15 bases. The TCR originated in a human donor with Susac syndrome. The sequenced sample consisted of CD8+ T cells from PBMCs. DNA for the CDR3: TGTGCCAGCAGTCTCGGACTAGCGGGAGGGTACCAAGAGACCCAGTACTTC. It specifies CASSLGLAGGYQETQYF.